Below are 22 T cell receptor beta chains sequenced from a single sample in a study of T-cell memory formation after mild COVID-19. One entry per CDR3 protein results from TCRdb running MiXCR on the 5' RACE reads. The sample yields fewer than 550,000 distinct CDR3 sequences, 15% to 20% seen once. Sequencing input: PBMCs or a T cell subset sorted from them (not recorded which). These receptors all come from an adult woman who had mild COVID-19 (a few samples of this study predate the infection). Cell type and time point are not known.

The gene calls are TRBV7-2 and TRBJ1-2; D perhaps matches TRBD1 (6 bases). The germline gives CDR1 SGHTA, CDR2 FQGNSA. Trimming took off 3 bases at V and 2 bases at J, with 10 bases between the two ends. CDR3 length: 14 residues. The CDR3 here is CASSLGHANYGYTF. The CDR3, as DNA: TGTGCCAGCAGCTTGGGACACGCGAACTATGGCTACACCTTC. Full variable domain (remainder filled in from reference TRBV7-2 and TRBJ1-2): GAGVSQSPSNKVTEKGKDVELRCDPISGHTALYWYRQSLGQGLEFLIYFQGNSAPDKSGLPSDRFSAERTGGSVSTLTIQRTQQEDSAVYLCASSLGHANYGYTFGSGTRLTVV.

The rearrangement uses TRBV5-1 and TRBJ2-3; 12 bases agree with TRBD2. Germline V gene data show CDR1 as SGHRS and CDR2 as YFSETQ. This CDR3 region has 15 residues. V was pared by 3 bases and J by 5 bases, with 4 bases of the junction left unmatched. In DNA form, the CDR3 reads TGCGCCAGCAGCTGGACTAGCGGGGTCGGAGATACGCAGTATTTT. It is translated as CASSWTSGVGDTQYF.

This clonotype was seen a few times. The rearrangement joins TRBV19 to TRBJ1-1; no firm D call. CDR1 LNHDA and CDR2 SQIVND come from the germline V gene (reference sequence). The V end lost 7 bases, the J end lost 6 bases, and 15 bases lay between the germline ends. The CDR3 loop spans 13 amino acids. CDR3 residues: CASKGLAGAEAFF. In DNA, the CDR3 is TGTGCCAGTAAAGGGTTAGCGGGCGCTGAAGCTTTCTTT.

The chain combines TRBV12-3 or TRBV12-4 with TRBJ1-2; D remains unclear. The CDR3 length is 14 residues. The V and J ends lost 7 bases and 8 bases respectively, with 20 bases between them. In DNA form, the CDR3 reads TGTGCCAGCACCCCTCTCCTCGACGGCGGGGGCTACACCTTC. This codes for CASTPLLDGGGYTF.

This clonotype was picked up a small number of times. CDR3 sequence reads: CSVEIPGSSYNEQFF. The CDR3 DNA is TGCAGCGTCGAAATACCGGGTAGCTCCTACAATGAGCAGTTCTTC. This sequence joins TRBV29-1 and TRBJ2-1, with unresolved D. CDR1 is SQVTM, CDR2 ANQGSEA, per germline. Trimming stripped 6 bases from V and 0 bases from J, with 15 bases between. The CDR3 is 15 residues long.

This clonotype was recorded a few times. As DNA, the CDR3 is TGTGCCAGCAGCTTACTATCTAGCGGGGCGCATGAGCAGTTCTTC. It codes for CASSLLSSGAHEQFF. J is TRBJ2-1 and V is TRBV7-8, with 9 bases lining up with TRBD2. In germline, CDR1 is SGHVS, CDR2 FQNEAQ. V lost 2 bases to trimming and J lost 8 bases; unmatched junction nucleotides: 7. The CDR3 runs 15 residues.

J is TRBJ1-1 and V is TRBV30; D uncertain. V lost 0 bases, J lost 1 base, and 15 bases lay in between. The length of the CDR3 is 16 residues. Germline values: CDR1 GTSNPN, CDR2 SVGIG (reference sequence). CDR3 sequence (DNA): TGTGCCTGGAGTGTACTATCGGGTTTGGGGAACACTGAAGCTTTCTTT. It yields the protein CAWSVLSGLGNTEAFF.

The genes are TRBV7-9 and TRBJ1-5; unclear D gene. Per germline, CDR1 SEHNR and CDR2 FQNEAQ (reference sequence). This CDR3 contains 12 residues. Deletions cut 5 bases from V and 11 bases from J, with 13 bases between. The CDR3 reads CASSTQTGAQHF. The CDR3 DNA reads as TGTGCCAGCAGCACTCAGACTGGGGCCCAGCATTTT. Drawing the rest from reference TRBV7-9 and TRBJ1-5, the complete variable domain is DTGVSQNPRHKITKRGQNVTFRCDPISEHNRLYWYRQTLGQGPEFLTYFQNEAQLEKSRLLSDRFSAERPKGSFSTLEIQRTEQGDSAMYLCASSTQTGAQHFGDGTRLSIL.

The table lists this clonotype with a few counts. The rearrangement links TRBV24-1 to TRBJ2-1; 10 nucleotides align to TRBD2. The ends lost 1 base at V and 0 bases at J; junction bases unmatched: 8. Germline V lookup: CDR1 KGHDR, CDR2 SFDVKD. This CDR3 region has 19 residues. The CDR3 DNA follows: TGTGCCACCAGTGATTTACCGACTAGCGGGTTGAGCTCCTACAATGAGCAGTTCTTC. This encodes CATSDLPTSGLSSYNEQFF.

The DNA for the CDR3 is TGCGCCAGCAGCCAAGACCACCCGGGGGAGCAGTACTTC. This translates into CASSQDHPGEQYF. The V gene is TRBV4-3, the J gene TRBJ2-7; TRBD2 might be the D (5 bases). This CDR3 has 13 amino acids. CDR1 and CDR2 from the germline V gene are LGHNA and YSLEER. V was trimmed by 0 bases and J by 7 bases, leaving 10 bases between them.

This clonotype was counted between two and nine times. The chain links TRBV15 to TRBJ2-3, with 8 bases matching TRBD1. With V trimmed by 1 base and J by 6 bases, 9 bases remained unmatched. Per the germline V gene, CDR1 is LNHNV and CDR2 is YYDKDF (reference sequence). The CDR3 runs to 16 residues. The CDR3 region is CATSRGGQGRADTQYF. The CDR3 DNA is TGTGCCACCAGCAGAGGAGGACAGGGTAGGGCGGATACGCAGTATTTT.

This sequence joins TRBV5-1 and TRBJ2-5; 7 bases fit TRBD2. The germline V gene has CDR1 SGHRS and CDR2 YFSETQ. The CDR3 spans 15 residues. The ends lost 5 bases at V and 1 base at J; junction bases unmatched: 8. The DNA of the CDR3 is TGCGCCAGCAGAGAGGCTAGCGGAGTCCAAGAGACCCAGTACTTC. Encoded protein: CASREASGVQETQYF.

This clonotype was seen a handful of times. This chain connects TRBV6-5 to TRBJ2-7; 7 nucleotides align to TRBD1. Trimming cost V 10 bases and J 9 bases; bases outside gene matches: 6. The CDR3 is made up of 10 amino acids. The germline V gene encodes CDR1 MNHEY and CDR2 SVGAGI. The CDR3 is CATIQGLQYF. The CDR3, as DNA: TGTGCCACAATACAGGGGTTGCAGTACTTC.

This clonotype turned up a few times. The chain couples TRBV7-8 to TRBJ1-5, with TRBD1 matching 9 bases. The V and J ends lost 4 bases and 7 bases, in that order; junction bases with no gene match: 11. The CDR3 is 16 amino acids. The germline V gene has CDR1 SGHVS and CDR2 FQNEAQ. The DNA of the CDR3 is TGTGCCAGCAGCTCAAGCGGACAGGGGTCCCGGCAGCCCCAGCATTTT. Translated: CASSSSGQGSRQPQHF.

This clonotype was detected ten times or more. CDR3: CASSPPSRIRANEQFF. The CDR3 DNA follows: TGTGCCAGCAGTCCCCCCTCGAGAATAAGGGCCAATGAGCAGTTCTTC. This rearrangement joins TRBV28 to TRBJ2-1; D call uncertain. This CDR3 contains 16 residues. Germline V gene lookup returns CDR1 MDHEN and CDR2 SYDVKM. V was clipped by 5 bases and J by 6 bases, with 20 bases between them.

This clonotype was picked up a small number of times. The chain has TRBV13 and TRBJ1-1; tentative D call: TRBD1 (6 bases). Between the trimmed V and J ends, which lost 5 bases and 6 bases, there was a span of 19 bases. The CDR3 has 15 amino acids. Germline V gene data show CDR1 as PRHDT and CDR2 as FYEKMQ (reference sequence). The CDR3 loop reads CASSPLAEGQAEAFF. The CDR3 coding sequence is TGTGCCAGCAGCCCGTTGGCGGAGGGACAAGCTGAAGCTTTCTTT.

In its sample, this clonotype was seen a few times. The chain joins TRBV4-3 to TRBJ2-2, with D perhaps TRBD2 (6 bases). The ends were cut back, 1 base at V and 0 bases at J, with 12 bases in the middle. The germline V gene encodes CDR1 LGHNA and CDR2 YSLEER. The CDR3 covers 17 residues. The CDR3 DNA follows: TGCGCCAGCAGCCAAGTACAGCGGGCTACGAACACCGGGGAGCTGTTTTTT. Translating it yields CASSQVQRATNTGELFF.

The rearrangement links TRBV15 to TRBJ2-5, with D perhaps matching TRBD2 (6 bases). Germline values: CDR1 LNHNV, CDR2 YYDKDF (reference sequence). Trimming stripped 1 base from V and 2 bases from J, with 11 bases between. The CDR3 length is 15 residues. The CDR3 here is CATSRAGDRQETQYF. CDR3 coding DNA: TGTGCCACCAGCAGAGCGGGGGACCGGCAAGAGACCCAGTACTTC.

The chain carries TRBV29-1 and TRBJ1-5; 8 positions match TRBD1. V dropped 3 bases and J dropped 0; count of bases not matched to a gene: 1. This CDR3 is 14 amino acids long. Germline V gene sequence: CDR1 SQVTM, CDR2 ANQGSEA. The CDR3 region is CSVEDRDSNQPQHF. The CDR3 DNA follows: TGCAGCGTTGAGGACAGGGATAGCAATCAGCCCCAGCATTTT. Combining the CDR3 with reference TRBV29-1 and TRBJ1-5 gives the whole variable domain SAVISQKPSRDICQRGTSLTIQCQVDSQVTMMFWYRQQPGQSLTLIATANQGSEATYESGFVIDKFPISRPNLTFSTLTVSNMSPEDSSIYLCSVEDRDSNQPQHFGDGTRLSIL.

This clonotype has a handful of counts. The V and J genes are TRBV5-1 and TRBJ1-3; D perhaps matches TRBD1 (5 bases). V was pared by 0 bases and J by 3 bases, with 10 bases between. This CDR3 has 15 amino acids. The germline V gene has CDR1 SGHRS and CDR2 YFSETQ. The CDR3 DNA is TGCGCCAGCAGCTTGGTGGCAGGGTTTGGAAACACCATATATTTT. It specifies CASSLVAGFGNTIYF.

J is TRBJ2-7 and V is TRBV5-6; D is unclear. The V end lost 6 bases, the J end lost 0 bases, and 22 bases lay between the germline ends. Germline V gene data show CDR1 as SGHDT and CDR2 as YYEEEE. This CDR3 contains 17 residues. The CDR3 is CASIGRSLQPSSYEQYF. CDR3 nucleotides: TGTGCCAGCATCGGTCGCAGCCTCCAACCGAGCTCCTACGAGCAGTACTTC.

This clonotype appeared many times. The chain is built from TRBV4-1 and TRBJ2-7; 8 nucleotides align to TRBD1. Per germline, CDR1 MGHRA and CDR2 YSYEKL. Unmatched junction bases numbered 13, after V lost 4 bases and J lost 5 bases. CDR3 size: 16 residues. The CDR3, as DNA: TGCGCCAGCAGCCCCGGGGTCCTGGACAGGGCCCACGAGCAGTACTTC. It yields the protein CASSPGVLDRAHEQYF.